This T cell receptor (beta chain) was found in a study of CD8 T cells in Susac syndrome. Looking at the study overall: Within the sequenced group of Susac syndrome patients, 5 or 6 showed active disease and about eight were in remission.

In blood CD8+ and CD4+ T cells, TCR beta underwent sequencing. When the RNA was reverse transcribed, random hexamers were used with an input of about 0.5 to 1 ug. Across 54 Vbeta and 13 Jbeta, TCR beta CDR3 was amplified with immunoSEQ multiplex PCR. From the immunoSEQ multiplex PCR reads, TCRdb called clonotypes with MiXCR, one entry per CDR3 protein. The data hold more than 200,000 distinct CDR3 sequences, with approximately 94% observed a single time. Sequencing input: CD4+ T cells from PBMCs. This sequence originates from a human donor with Susac syndrome.

Here the CDR3 DNA reads TGCGCCAGCAGCTTGGCCCCCGGGTTTTACGAGCAGTACTTC. Translated: CASSLAPGFYEQYF. The rearrangement joins TRBV5-1 to TRBJ2-7; D gene unclear. V was shortened by 0 bases and J by 4 bases, with 11 bases between the two germline ends. The CDR3 covers 14 residues. CDR1 and CDR2 (germline): SGHRS, YFSETQ. The variable domain in full, with the rest retrieved from reference TRBV5-1 and TRBJ2-7, is KAGVTQTPRYLIKTRGQQVTLSCSPISGHRSVSWYQQTPGQGLQFLFEYFSETQRNKGNFPGRFSGRQFSNSRSEMNVSTLELGDSALYLCASSLAPGFYEQYFGPGTRLTVT.